The rows below give T cell receptor beta chains drawn from one sample of a study of human T cells and chemical hapten exposure. TCRdb called the RACE reads again in MiXCR, with one record for every CDR3 protein. The data show some 350,000 distinct CDR3 sequences, with roughly 6% seen just once and more than 5.5% held by the top ten. This material consisted of whole blood, taken in connection with sensitization to the hapten diphenylcyclopropenone (DPC). These receptors all stem from a woman under 30 with alopecia areata. Some clones in this sample may be carry-over from other donors' samples. CDR3s include the opening cysteine and the closing phenylalanine or tryptophan. Fields, in order: clone size, J gene, D gene, V gene, CDR3 protein, CDR3 DNA. The D gene is left open where the match is weak. The size of a clone is reported for some rows only, either as once, few or many, or as a class for expanded clones.

many | TRBJ1-3 | . | TRBV28 | CASSYNSYSGNTIYF | TGTGCCAGCAGTTATAACAGTTACTCTGGAAACACCATATATTTT
. | TRBJ2-2 | . | TRBV4-2 | CASSPKGDTGELFF | TGTGCCAGCAGCCCTAAAGGGGACACCGGGGAGCTGTTTTTT
. | TRBJ1-4 | . | TRBV12-3/TRBV12-4 | CASSRVVTNEKLFF | TGTGCCAGCAGCCGGGTAGTGACTAATGAAAAACTGTTTTTT
. | TRBJ2-3 | TRBD2 | TRBV12-3/TRBV12-4 | CASSLVASGFSTDTQYF | TGTGCCAGCAGTTTAGTGGCTAGCGGATTTAGCACAGATACGCAGTATTTT
many | TRBJ1-1 | . | TRBV5-1 | CASSLGIGRGTEAFF | TGCGCCAGCAGCTTGGGGATAGGGAGAGGCACTGAAGCTTTCTTT
. | TRBJ2-1 | TRBD2 | TRBV27 | CASSSSSGGVNEQFF | TGTGCCAGCAGTTCCTCTAGCGGGGGGGTAAATGAGCAGTTCTTC
many | TRBJ2-7 | . | TRBV12-3/TRBV12-4 | CASSLRRDLSYEQYF | TGTGCCAGCAGTTTAAGGCGAGACCTATCCTACGAGCAGTACTTC
. | TRBJ2-7 | . | TRBV28 | CASRTLPYEQYF | TGTGCCAGCAGGACTCTTCCCTACGAGCAGTACTTC
many | TRBJ1-1 | TRBD1 | TRBV12-3/TRBV12-4 | CASSWGDRENTEAFF | TGTGCCAGCAGTTGGGGGGACAGGGAGAACACTGAAGCTTTCTTT
few | TRBJ1-3 | . | TRBV10-3 | CAISDGIFSGNTIYF | TGTGCCATCAGTGATGGGATCTTCTCTGGAAACACCATATATTTT
many | TRBJ2-4 | TRBD2 | TRBV6-4 | CASSDSPGTSIQYF | TGTGCCAGCAGTGACTCGCCAGGGACTAGCATTCAGTACTTC
. | TRBJ2-4 | TRBD1 | TRBV29-1 | CSAGSRDRADIQYF | TGCAGCGCTGGATCCAGGGACAGGGCTGACATTCAGTACTTC
many | TRBJ2-7 | TRBD2 | TRBV27 | CASKLAGGHSSYEQYF | TGTGCCAGCAAACTAGCGGGGGGACACTCATCCTACGAGCAGTACTTC
few | TRBJ2-3 | . | TRBV7-2 | CASSPSTALRLGTDTQYF | TGTGCCAGCAGCCCAAGCACTGCCCTTCGATTAGGCACAGATACGCAGTATTTT
. | TRBJ2-3 | TRBD2 | TRBV13 | CASSERGAIDTQYF | TGTGCCAGCAGCGAGCGGGGGGCAATTGATACGCAGTATTTT
many | TRBJ1-6 | . | TRBV6-1 | CASSEEGDYNSPLHF | TGTGCCAGCAGTGAAGAGGGAGATTATAATTCACCCCTCCACTTT
many | TRBJ1-1 | . | TRBV4-2 | CASSQGTENTEAFF | TGTGCCAGCAGCCAAGGGACAGAGAACACTGAAGCTTTCTTT
. | TRBJ2-5 | . | TRBV6-5 | CASSAWSQETQYF | TGTGCCAGCAGTGCCTGGAGCCAAGAGACCCAGTACTTC
many | TRBJ1-4 | . | TRBV9 | CASSPGRGRRGEKLFF | TGTGCCAGCAGCCCGGGACGGGGGAGACGCGGGGAAAAACTGTTTTTT
. | TRBJ1-1 | . | TRBV3-1 | CASSQTSGNEAFF | TGTGCCAGCAGCCAAACATCAGGGAATGAAGCTTTCTTT
. | TRBJ1-6 | TRBD1 | TRBV6-5 | CASNAGQDSPLHF | TGTGCCAGCAACGCCGGACAGGATTCACCCCTCCACTTT
few | TRBJ2-3 | . | TRBV6-4 | CASSPVPGLVDTQYF | TGTGCCAGCAGTCCAGTCCCGGGACTCGTAGATACGCAGTATTTT
few | TRBJ1-2 | . | TRBV5-1 | CASRPNEIYGYTF | TGCGCCAGCCGCCCAAATGAAATCTATGGCTACACCTTC
few | TRBJ2-7 | . | TRBV6-5 | CASSYYGDTPYEQYF | TGTGCCAGCAGTTACTACGGGGACACCCCCTACGAGCAGTACTTC
many | TRBJ1-2 | TRBD1 | TRBV7-3 | CASSFGQGDGYTF | TGTGCCAGCAGCTTCGGGCAGGGGGACGGCTACACCTTC
. | TRBJ1-3 | . | TRBV5-1 | CASSIDLRASGNTIYF | TGCGCCAGCAGCATCGATTTGAGGGCGTCTGGAAACACCATATATTTT
. | TRBJ1-2 | TRBD1 | TRBV9 | CASSPSGQNYGYTF | TGTGCCAGCAGTCCTTCGGGACAGAACTATGGCTACACCTTC
few | TRBJ1-1 | . | TRBV5-4 | CASSLFGVQKQGLNTEAFF | TGTGCCAGCAGCTTGTTTGGAGTCCAAAAGCAGGGCTTGAACACTGAAGCTTTCTTT
many | TRBJ1-6 | . | TRBV20-1 | CSASDREGRWDSPLHF | TGCAGTGCTAGTGATAGGGAGGGACGGTGGGATTCACCCCTCCACTTT
many | TRBJ1-4 | TRBD1 | TRBV6-4 | CASSDRPGQENEKLFF | TGTGCCAGCAGTGATCGACCGGGACAGGAAAATGAAAAACTGTTTTTT
few | TRBJ2-7 | . | TRBV10-3 | CAISLDKNYEQYF | TGTGCCATCAGCCTTGACAAGAACTACGAGCAGTACTTC
few | TRBJ2-3 | TRBD1 | TRBV5-1 | CASSRDRVSTDTQYF | TGCGCCAGCAGCCGAGACAGGGTCTCCACAGATACGCAGTATTTT
few | TRBJ1-6 | . | TRBV7-2 | CASSPATALYNSPLHF | TGTGCCAGCAGCCCAGCGACGGCCCTTTATAATTCACCCCTCCACTTT
many | TRBJ1-6 | . | TRBV28 | CASSLFPLQSNSPLHF | TGTGCCAGCAGTTTATTCCCCTTACAGAGTAATTCACCCCTCCACTTT
. | TRBJ2-1 | TRBD2 | TRBV18 | CASSPSSGGPDNEQFF | TGTGCCAGCTCGCCGTCCTCGGGGGGGCCCGACAATGAGCAGTTCTTC
. | TRBJ1-6 | . | TRBV13 | CASSFGQGDSPLHF | TGTGCCAGCAGCTTCGGGCAGGGCGATTCACCCCTCCACTTT
few | TRBJ2-7 | . | TRBV29-1 | CSVRDVSYEQYF | TGCAGCGTTCGCGACGTTTCCTACGAGCAGTACTTC
many | TRBJ2-7 | . | TRBV7-3 | CASSSQPGDYEQYF | TGTGCCAGCAGCTCTCAACCAGGGGACTACGAGCAGTACTTC
few | TRBJ2-4 | TRBD2 | TRBV20-1 | CSAARGGVSKNIQYF | TGCAGTGCCGCGCGGGGGGGCGTTTCCAAAAACATTCAGTACTTC
. | TRBJ2-1 | . | TRBV5-6 | CASSLTGYGAEQFF | TGTGCCAGCAGCTTGACGGGGTATGGAGCTGAGCAGTTCTTC
. | TRBJ2-6 | TRBD1 | TRBV10-3 | CATCPGQGISGANVLTF | TGTGCCACTTGTCCGGGACAGGGGATCTCTGGGGCCAACGTCCTGACTTTC
many | TRBJ1-2 | . | TRBV9 | CASSVGSTTLNYGYTF | TGTGCCAGCAGCGTAGGATCTACAACCCTTAACTATGGCTACACCTTC
. | TRBJ2-5 | . | TRBV7-2 | CASSYQGLETQYF | TGTGCCAGCAGCTACCAGGGATTAGAGACCCAGTACTTC
. | TRBJ2-5 | . | TRBV5-4 | CASSFSGTWETQYF | TGTGCCAGCAGCTTCAGCGGTACTTGGGAGACCCAGTACTTC
few | TRBJ2-3 | TRBD2 | TRBV4-1 | CASSQGQLAGRDTQYF | TGCGCCAGCAGCCAAGGCCAACTAGCGGGCCGCGATACGCAGTATTTT
many | TRBJ1-2 | . | TRBV2 | CASNIGGLSYGYTF | TGTGCCAGCAATATCGGGGGGCTTTCCTATGGCTACACCTTC
few | TRBJ2-3 | . | TRBV9 | CASSVDTATDTQYF | TGTGCCAGCAGCGTAGACACAGCCACAGATACGCAGTATTTT
many | TRBJ2-1 | TRBD2 | TRBV27 | CASTSGLAGSLSIF | TGTGCCAGCACCTCCGGACTAGCGGGGTCCCTATCCATCTTC
few | TRBJ2-6 | . | TRBV6-2/TRBV6-3 | CASSYGTPGANVLTF | TGTGCCAGCAGTTACGGGACACCTGGGGCCAACGTCCTGACTTTC
. | TRBJ1-3 | . | TRBV5-1 | CASSPGAPLSGNTIYF | TGCGCCAGCAGCCCGGGGGCCCCGCTCTCTGGAAACACCATATATTTT
. | TRBJ2-1 | TRBD2 | TRBV12-3/TRBV12-4 | CASSPRGGVSSYNEQFF | TGTGCCAGCAGCCCGCGGGGGGGCGTGAGCTCCTACAATGAGCAGTTCTTC
few | TRBJ2-7 | . | TRBV12-3/TRBV12-4 | CASSFAGSSYEQYF | TGTGCCAGCAGTTTCGCCGGTAGCTCCTACGAGCAGTACTTC
few | TRBJ2-1 | . | TRBV2 | CASSESADNEQFF | TGTGCCAGCAGTGAGTCGGCAGACAATGAGCAGTTCTTC
many | TRBJ1-6 | . | TRBV9 | CASSVSGGHSPLHF | TGTGCCAGCAGCGTATCCGGGGGACATTCACCCCTCCACTTT